This T cell receptor (beta chain) was found in a study of blood T cells in healthy people across ages. Next came a second PCR, run for roughly 7 to 12 cycles, which used a sample-barcoded 5' primer along with a J-beta primer mix. MiXCR was run by TCRdb on the 5' RACE reads, yielding one entry per CDR3 protein. The sample yields around 620,000 distinct CDR3 sequences, about 26% seen once. The germline gives CDR1 SGHAT, CDR2 FQNNGV. The V and J ends lost 3 bases and 4 bases, in that order; junction bases with no gene match: 7. This CDR3 comprises 15 residues. This clonotype has just a few counts. Antigen unknown. The extraction recovered at least 5.5 micrograms of total RNA per sample. Study observations and caveats: Lack of knowledge of donor CMV status possibly confounded expanded clonotype changes.

Sequenced sample: blood. This TCR was sampled from a woman in her 70s in good health. The genes are TRBV11-2 and TRBJ2-7, with 9 bases lining up with TRBD2. The CDR3 loop is CASSFLTSGGYEQYF. CDR3 sequence (DNA): TGTGCCAGCAGCTTTCTGACTAGCGGCGGTTACGAGCAGTACTTC.